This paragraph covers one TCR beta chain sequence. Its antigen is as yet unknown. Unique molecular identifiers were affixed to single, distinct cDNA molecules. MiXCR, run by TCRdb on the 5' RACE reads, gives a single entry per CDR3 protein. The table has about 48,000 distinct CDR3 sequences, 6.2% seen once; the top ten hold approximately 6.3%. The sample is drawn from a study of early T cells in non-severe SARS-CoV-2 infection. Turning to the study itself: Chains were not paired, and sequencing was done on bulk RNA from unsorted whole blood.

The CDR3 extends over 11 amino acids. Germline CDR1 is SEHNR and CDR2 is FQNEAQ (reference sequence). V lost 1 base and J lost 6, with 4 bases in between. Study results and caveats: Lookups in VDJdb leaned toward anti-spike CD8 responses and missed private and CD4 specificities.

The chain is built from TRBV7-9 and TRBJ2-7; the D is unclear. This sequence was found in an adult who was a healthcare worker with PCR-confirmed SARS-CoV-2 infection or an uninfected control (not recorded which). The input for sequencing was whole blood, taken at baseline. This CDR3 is CASSLDFEQYF. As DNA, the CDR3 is TGTGCCAGCAGCTTAGATTTCGAGCAGTACTTC.